The 19 T cell receptor beta chains reported below all come from one sample, sequenced in a study of early T cells in non-severe SARS-CoV-2 infection. TCRdb reprocessed the 5' RACE reads with MiXCR, giving one entry per CDR3 protein. Of roughly 57,000 distinct CDR3 sequences in the sample, around 12% were seen once. The material sequenced was whole blood, taken at baseline. Receptors were obtained from an adult who was a healthcare worker with PCR-confirmed SARS-CoV-2 infection or an uninfected control (not recorded which).

This clonotype was detected many times. This chain connects TRBV7-9 to TRBJ2-3; 11 nucleotides agree with TRBD2. The CDR3 runs 19 residues. Germline V gene lookup returns CDR1 SEHNR and CDR2 FQNEAQ (reference sequence). Trimming took 5 bases from V and 3 from J; bases not matched to a gene: 16. DNA for the CDR3: TGTGCCAGCAGCCCCCGACTAGCGGGAAACGCCAAGGCGACAGATACGCAGTATTTT. Translated, it gives CASSPRLAGNAKATDTQYF.

This clonotype was detected only a few times. This sequence joins TRBV25-1 and TRBJ1-6, with 8 bases fitting TRBD1. The J segment lost 6 bases and the V segment lost 5 bases, leaving 9 bases of the junction unmatched. This CDR3 is built from 16 residues. From germline, CDR1 is MGHDK and CDR2 SYGVNS. DNA of the CDR3: TGTGCCAGCAGTCCACTTGGACAGGGCCCTAATTCACCCCTCCACTTT. Translation gives CASSPLGQGPNSPLHF.

This clonotype turned up a few times. The V call is TRBV3-1, the J call TRBJ2-1, with TRBD1 matching 12 bases. This CDR3 comprises 19 residues. Trimming removed 4 bases from V and 2 bases from J; junction bases left unmatched: 12. Germline V lookup: CDR1 LGHDT, CDR2 YNNKEL (reference sequence). CDR3 amino acids: CASSRGVGQGAGTYNEQFF. The CDR3 DNA reads TGTGCCAGCAGCCGCGGGGTGGGACAGGGGGCCGGTACCTACAATGAGCAGTTCTTC.

This clonotype has more than one count but fewer than ten. The V and J genes are TRBV20-1 and TRBJ2-5; D is uncertain. Looked up from germline, CDR1 is DFQATT and CDR2 is SNEGSKA (reference sequence). The CDR3 has 13 amino acids. Trimming cost V 5 bases and J 4 bases, with 14 bases left between them. The CDR3 is CSALDGSVETQYF. The DNA for the CDR3 is TGCAGTGCTCTGGACGGCTCGGTAGAGACCCAGTACTTC.

This clonotype was counted ten times or more. The V gene is TRBV19, the J gene TRBJ1-5; D might be TRBD1 (5 bases). CDR1 and CDR2 (germline): LNHDA, SQIVND (reference sequence). The CDR3 contains 15 residues. Trimming pared 0 bases from V and 6 bases from J, leaving 12 bases between. CDR3 coding DNA: TGTGCCAGTAGTATAGATCGCAGGGCTAGTCAGCCCCAGCATTTT. Amino acid sequence: CASSIDRRASQPQHF. Variable domain in full (rest from reference TRBV19 and TRBJ1-5): DGGITQSPKYLFRKEGQNVTLSCEQNLNHDAMYWYRQDPGQGLRLIYYSQIVNDFQKGDIAEGYSVSREKKESFPLTVTSAQKNPTAFYLCASSIDRRASQPQHFGDGTRLSIL.

The chain recombines TRBV11-2 with TRBJ2-7; D is ambiguous. Germline V lookup: CDR1 SGHAT, CDR2 FQNNGV. CDR3 size: 14 residues. V shed 5 bases and J shed 1 base, with 12 bases lying between them. The CDR3 spells CASSLNMVSYEQYF. The CDR3 coding sequence is TGTGCCAGCAGCCTGAACATGGTATCCTACGAGCAGTACTTC.

The chain links TRBV11-2 to TRBJ2-7, with 8 bases lining up with TRBD2. The CDR3 is 13 residues long. Germline CDR1 and CDR2: SGHAT and FQNNGV. Losses at the gene ends were 8 bases for V and 2 bases for J; bases not matched to a gene: 5. DNA of the CDR3: TGTGCCAGCTCGGCTAGCGGGCCCTACGAGCAGTACTTC. Its translation: CASSASGPYEQYF.

The J gene is TRBJ2-7, the V gene TRBV15; possibly TRBD2 for D (6 bases). Germline-derived CDR1 and CDR2 are LNHNV and YYDKDF (reference sequence). Trimming shortened V by 1 base and J by 2 bases, and 9 bases separated the two germline ends. This CDR3 is 14 amino acids long. CDR3 coding DNA: TGTGCCACCAGCAGAGGGAGGGCAGCCTACGAGCAGTACTTC. This encodes CATSRGRAAYEQYF.

J is TRBJ2-1 and V is TRBV3-1; TRBD2 aligns across 9 bases. V dropped 0 bases and J dropped 2; count of bases not matched to a gene: 2. This CDR3 has 16 residues. The germline V gene has CDR1 LGHDT and CDR2 YNNKEL (reference sequence). The CDR3 spells CASSQEWTSAYNEQFF. The CDR3 DNA is TGTGCCAGCAGCCAAGAATGGACTAGCGCCTACAATGAGCAGTTCTTC.

The DNA of the CDR3 is TGTGCCAGCTCACCACCCACAAGAGAGACCCAGTACTTC. Translating gives CASSPPTRETQYF. The chain joins TRBV18 to TRBJ2-5; D ambiguous. Per the germline V gene, CDR1 is KGHSH and CDR2 is LQKENI. The CDR3 extends over 13 amino acids. The V end lost 0 bases, the J end lost 4 bases, and 6 bases lay between the germline ends.

In its sample, this clonotype was seen many times. The chain uses TRBV7-3 and TRBJ2-1, with D possibly TRBD2 on 6 matching bases. Germline values: CDR1 SGHTA, CDR2 FQGTGA. The CDR3 is 14 amino acids. Trimming removed 5 bases at V and 11 bases at J, with 19 bases between. The CDR3 sequence is CASSPGVGAGKQFF. The CDR3 nucleotides are TGTGCCAGCAGCCCAGGCGTTGGGGCGGGAAAGCAGTTCTTC.

This clonotype has a count of ten or more. J is TRBJ2-2 and V is TRBV3-1; D perhaps matches TRBD1 (6 bases). The CDR3 contains 16 residues. Germline V lookup: CDR1 LGHDT, CDR2 YNNKEL (reference sequence). The ends were cut back, 0 bases at V and 2 bases at J, with 10 bases in the middle. CDR3: CASSQDQGGNTGELFF. Written as DNA, the CDR3 is TGTGCCAGCAGCCAAGATCAAGGGGGTAACACCGGGGAGCTGTTTTTT.

This clonotype was observed many times. The chain joins TRBV14 to TRBJ2-5; weak D call: TRBD2 (5 bases). CDR1 and CDR2 (germline): SGHDN, FVKESK. The CDR3 is 15 amino acids. Deletions cut 2 bases from V and 5 bases from J, with 15 bases between. The CDR3 DNA reads as TGTGCCAGCAGCCAACAACTCGGGGTGGGCGAGACCCAGTACTTC. It translates to CASSQQLGVGETQYF.

This clonotype has only a few counts. V and J are TRBV9 and TRBJ2-2, with TRBD2 as a possible D gene (6 bases). Trimming left V 4 bases short and J 7 bases short, with 14 bases between. Per the germline V gene, CDR1 is SGDLS and CDR2 is YYNGEE. CDR3 length equals 14 residues. CDR3 in amino acids: CASSPGDGIGELFF. Written as DNA, the CDR3 is TGTGCCAGCAGCCCGGGGGACGGTATCGGGGAGCTGTTTTTT.

This clonotype was detected only a few times. The chain joins TRBV25-1 to TRBJ2-3; a weak D match, TRBD2 (6 bases). This CDR3 spans 14 amino acids. Trimming left V 2 bases short and J 1 base short, with 7 bases between. Germline V gene data show CDR1 as MGHDK and CDR2 as SYGVNS. CDR3 nucleotide sequence: TGTGCCAGCAGTGAACAGCGGGGCACAGATACGCAGTATTTT. It specifies CASSEQRGTDTQYF.

This clonotype was seen a handful of times. Here the CDR3 reads CASSFVTETQYF. CDR3 nucleotides: TGTGCCAGCAGTTTCGTTACAGAGACCCAGTACTTC. This chain connects TRBV12-3 or TRBV12-4 to TRBJ2-5; no firm D call. The CDR3 covers 12 residues. Trimming took 3 bases from V and 4 from J, leaving 6 bases between them.

This clonotype was seen a handful of times. The chain links TRBV7-2 to TRBJ1-6, with TRBD1 identical over 10 bases. The CDR3 has 17 amino acids. The germline V gene has CDR1 SGHTA and CDR2 FQGNSA. V shed 5 bases, J shed 10 bases, and the junction held 14 bases outside the gene matches. The CDR3 sequence is CASSPRALGQGGSPLHF. The DNA of the CDR3 is TGTGCCAGCAGCCCCCGGGCACTAGGACAGGGGGGCTCACCCCTCCACTTT.

This CDR3 is CASSEWGDIGELFF. CDR3 sequence (DNA): TGTGCCAGCAGTGAATGGGGGGATATCGGGGAGCTGTTTTTT. The chain joins TRBV25-1 to TRBJ2-2; D may be TRBD2 (6 bases). The CDR3 consists of 14 residues. Germline V CDR1 and CDR2: MGHDK, SYGVNS. The germline V and J ends were trimmed by 1 base and 7 bases, with 10 bases remaining between them.

This clonotype was seen more than once but under ten times. V is TRBV7-3 and J is TRBJ2-3; 12 bases are shared with TRBD2. Trimming removed 0 bases from V and 3 bases from J; junction bases left unmatched: 4. Germline CDR1 is SGHTA and CDR2 is FQGTGA. This CDR3 is 17 amino acids long. The CDR3 DNA reads as TGTGCCAGCAGCTTAACGGCCGGGACTAGCGGGACAGATACGCAGTATTTT. Encoded protein: CASSLTAGTSGTDTQYF.